The 23 T cell receptor beta chains listed next were all sequenced from one sample in a study of T-cell reconstitution after alpha-beta-depleted transplantation in children. The TCRbeta library was prepared with unique molecular identifiers. Using its own MiXCR run on the PCR reads, TCRdb lists one record per CDR3 protein. This table has almost 500,000 distinct CDR3 sequences, approximately 13% appearing once. Sequenced material: PBMCs from the stem cell graft donor, taken from the stem cell graft. The receptors originated from a human donor who donated a stem cell graft to a child with combined immunodeficiency.

The table lists this clonotype with a few counts. The chain carries TRBV15 and TRBJ2-5, with D possibly being TRBD1 or TRBD2 (6 bases each). The CDR3 runs to 13 residues. V dropped 10 bases and J dropped 3 bases, with 15 bases sitting between them. CDR1 is LNHNV, CDR2 YYDKDF, per germline (reference sequence). CDR3 DNA: TGTGCCATTCGGGAGACAGGAAAAGAGACCCAGTACTTC. Translation: CAIRETGKETQYF.

V gene TRBV12-3 or TRBV12-4 combines with J gene TRBJ2-5; D is perhaps TRBD1 (7 bases). This CDR3 has 15 amino acids. Trimming left V 7 bases short and J 9 bases short, with 24 bases between. CDR3 region: CASTSRERVQGAQYF. The CDR3 DNA reads TGTGCCAGCACCTCGAGAGAGCGGGTCCAGGGGGCCCAGTACTTC.

This clonotype was seen more than once but under ten times. The V and J genes are TRBV20-1 and TRBJ1-5, with a possible D match to TRBD1 (6 bases). The V and J ends lost 3 bases and 4 bases respectively, with 16 bases between them. This CDR3 is 15 amino acids long. Per the germline V gene, CDR1 is DFQATT and CDR2 is SNEGSKA (reference sequence). CDR3 coding DNA: TGCAGTGCTAGCCACGGGGGGCAGAGAAATCAGCCCCAGCATTTT. It encodes CSASHGGQRNQPQHF.

This clonotype was counted a single time. V and J are TRBV12-3 or TRBV12-4 and TRBJ1-1; D is perhaps TRBD1 (5 bases). The V and J ends lost 1 base and 8 bases respectively, with 14 bases between them. This CDR3 contains 14 residues. The CDR3 sequence: CASSLDAGIGEAFF. In DNA form, the CDR3 reads TGTGCCAGCAGTTTAGATGCAGGGATAGGGGAAGCTTTCTTT.

This clonotype was seen many times. The rearrangement uses TRBV5-1 and TRBJ2-7; 12 bases align to TRBD2. The CDR3 extends over 15 amino acids. CDR1 and CDR2 from the germline V gene are SGHRS and YFSETQ. V lost 3 bases, J lost 5 bases, and 6 bases stayed unmatched. The CDR3 sequence: CASSSRTSGAHEQYF. The CDR3 DNA follows: TGCGCCAGCAGCTCCCGGACTAGCGGGGCCCACGAGCAGTACTTC.

This chain links TRBV6-1 with TRBJ2-5; the match to TRBD1 covers 10 bases. Germline loops: CDR1 MNHNS, CDR2 SASEGT. J was trimmed by 4 bases and V by 8 bases; bases with no gene match: 13. The CDR3 is made up of 16 amino acids. Here the CDR3 reads CASSPGPTGGGETQYF. As DNA, the CDR3 is TGTGCCAGCTCTCCCGGCCCGACAGGGGGCGGAGAGACCCAGTACTTC.

The rearrangement joins TRBV29-1 to TRBJ2-7; TRBD1 aligns across 7 bases. V lost 6 bases to trimming and J lost 0 bases; unmatched junction nucleotides: 8. The CDR3 spans 14 residues. Germline CDR1 reads SQVTM; CDR2 reads ANQGSEA. The CDR3 nucleotides read TGCAGCGTCACAGGGGACGCGAGCTCCTACGAGCAGTACTTC. Translated: CSVTGDASSYEQYF.

At least ten counts were recorded for this clonotype. The J gene is TRBJ1-2, the V gene TRBV29-1; D may be TRBD1 (5 bases). Trimming removed 4 bases at V and 9 bases at J, with 21 bases between. Germline assignment: CDR1 SQVTM and CDR2 ANQGSEA. The CDR3 runs 14 residues. The CDR3: CSVASGTADDRYTF. CDR3 DNA sequence: TGCAGCGTTGCCTCAGGGACGGCAGATGATCGCTACACCTTC.

V is TRBV9 and J is TRBJ2-7; D unclear. V was pared by 3 bases and J by 6 bases, with 19 bases between. The CDR3 is 15 amino acids. Germline CDR1 and CDR2: SGDLS and YYNGEE. The CDR3 loop is CASSARTSFGSEQYF. CDR3 sequence (DNA): TGTGCCAGCAGCGCCAGGACGTCCTTCGGTTCCGAGCAGTACTTC.

This chain joins TRBV6-2 or TRBV6-3 and TRBJ2-1, with 7 bases matching TRBD2. This CDR3 region has 18 residues. CDR1 MNHEY and CDR2 SVGEGT come from the germline V gene. Trimming took 2 bases from V and 8 from J; bases not matched to a gene: 18. The CDR3: CASSYPPGIAGLDDEQFF. As DNA, the CDR3 is TGTGCCAGCAGTTACCCGCCTGGGATAGCGGGCCTAGACGATGAGCAGTTCTTC.

The chain employs TRBV12-5 and TRBJ2-7; no firm D call. Germline values: CDR1 LGHNT, CDR2 FRNRAP. V lost 3 bases to trimming and J lost 3 bases, with 12 bases between them. The CDR3 contains 14 residues. The CDR3 here is CASGFGASYYEQYF. The CDR3 nucleotides read TGTGCTAGTGGTTTTGGTGCTAGTTACTACGAGCAGTACTTC.

The chain uses TRBV27 and TRBJ2-7; D not resolved. The CDR3 length is 16 residues. The germline CDR1 and CDR2 sequences are MNHEY and SMNVEV (reference sequence). V lost 7 bases to trimming and J lost 4 bases, with 23 bases between them. The CDR3 coding sequence is TGTGCCAGCACTCCCGCTCTGGCCGTTAGGGATTACGAGCAGTACTTC. Protein sequence: CASTPALAVRDYEQYF.

This clonotype was observed a handful of times. The chain links TRBV6-2 or TRBV6-3 to TRBJ2-5, with D tentatively TRBD1 (6 bases). V lost 6 bases, J lost 7 bases, and 15 bases lay in between. CDR3 length equals 13 residues. Germline loops: CDR1 MNHEY, CDR2 SVGEGT. CDR3: CASRNQGRGTQYF. The CDR3 DNA sequence: TGTGCCAGCAGAAACCAGGGGAGAGGGACCCAGTACTTC.

This clonotype showed up many times. CDR3 amino acids: CASSLGVNTEAFF. In nucleotides, the CDR3 is TGTGCCAGTTCCCTGGGGGTTAACACTGAAGCTTTCTTT. The V gene is TRBV12-3 or TRBV12-4, the J gene TRBJ1-1, with D possibly being TRBD1 (5 bases). The length of the CDR3 is 13 residues. The ends were cut back, 9 bases at V and 2 bases at J, with 13 bases in the middle.

Here the CDR3 DNA reads TGTGCCCCCACTTTTGATGACGAGCAGTACTTC. Its protein is CAPTFDDEQYF. The chain recombines TRBV24-1 with TRBJ2-7; D is unclear. Germline V gene lookup returns CDR1 KGHDR and CDR2 SFDVKD. The V end was cut by 12 bases, the J end by 5 bases, with 13 bases between. The CDR3 totals 11 residues.

The chain uses TRBV3-1 and TRBJ2-4, with 15 bases that match TRBD2. The germline gives CDR1 LGHDT, CDR2 YNNKEL (reference sequence). J lost 15 bases, V lost 1 base, and 7 bases had no gene match. The CDR3 totals 15 residues. CDR3: CASSQGTSGGAGAYF. DNA of the CDR3: TGTGCCAGCAGCCAAGGGACTAGCGGGGGGGCCGGGGCGTACTTC.

This clonotype was recorded at least ten times. V usage is TRBV12-3 or TRBV12-4 and J usage is TRBJ2-1, with no clear D. CDR3 length: 17 amino acids. Trimming cost V 3 bases and J 2 bases, with 17 bases left between them. This CDR3 reads CASSFQLTDIPYNEQFF. In DNA form, the CDR3 reads TGTGCCAGCAGTTTTCAGTTGACGGATATCCCCTACAATGAGCAGTTCTTC.

The gene calls are TRBV5-1 and TRBJ2-4; 7 bases match TRBD1. Germline trimming cut 6 bases from V and 0 bases from J; bases unmatched to any gene: 6. Germline V gene sequence: CDR1 SGHRS, CDR2 YFSETQ. The CDR3 is 15 residues long. CDR3 sequence: CASTPGDRAKNIQYF. The CDR3 nucleotides are TGCGCCAGCACCCCAGGGGACAGAGCCAAAAACATTCAGTACTTC.

This clonotype was seen ten or more times. The chain carries TRBV6-2 or TRBV6-3 and TRBJ2-3, with 9 bases fitting TRBD2. The germline gives CDR1 MNHEY, CDR2 SVGEGT. The V gene end was trimmed by 6 bases and the J gene end by 6 bases; junction bases not matched to a gene: 13. This CDR3 has 16 residues. CDR3 coding DNA: TGTGCCAGCAGGACCATTAGCGGGAGAGTCCGTGATACGCAGTATTTT. Its translation: CASRTISGRVRDTQYF.

This clonotype was detected ten times or more. CDR3 protein: CASRRLAGGSGETQYF. In DNA, the CDR3 is TGTGCCAGCAGGCGACTAGCGGGGGGGTCCGGAGAGACCCAGTACTTC. The J gene is TRBJ2-5, the V gene TRBV28; 14 bases are a match to TRBD2. Germline V gene data show CDR1 as MDHEN and CDR2 as SYDVKM. The CDR3 sequence is 16 residues long. The trim removed 6 bases at V and 4 bases at J, leaving 7 bases unmatched.

This clonotype has just a few counts. The V and J genes are TRBV27 and TRBJ2-7; 7 bases align to TRBD1. The germline V gene has CDR1 MNHEY and CDR2 SMNVEV (reference sequence). CDR3 length: 13 amino acids. Losses at the gene ends were 8 bases for V and 2 bases for J; bases not matched to a gene: 6. The CDR3 DNA follows: TGTGCCAGCTCAAACAGGGGAGCCTACGAGCAGTACTTC. Amino acids: CASSNRGAYEQYF.

This clonotype came up a few times. This chain connects TRBV29-1 to TRBJ2-7; TRBD1 matches at 8 bases. The CDR3 runs to 13 residues. The germline V gene has CDR1 SQVTM and CDR2 ANQGSEA. The V and J ends lost 4 bases and 7 bases, in that order; junction bases with no gene match: 9. The CDR3 region is CSVALTGVGEQYF. CDR3 nucleotide sequence: TGCAGCGTTGCTTTGACAGGGGTGGGGGAGCAGTACTTC.

This clonotype was seen a handful of times. V is TRBV9 and J is TRBJ2-7; possibly TRBD1 for D (5 bases). From germline, CDR1 is SGDLS and CDR2 YYNGEE. Trimming left V 0 bases short and J 3 bases short, with 10 bases between. The CDR3 length is 14 residues. As DNA, the CDR3 is TGTGCCAGCAGCGTAGAACAGGCGGTCTACGAGCAGTACTTC. Translation: CASSVEQAVYEQYF.